Below, 12 T cell receptor beta chains from the same sample are listed, as sequenced in a study of cytomegalovirus exposure and HLA in healthy donors. Sequenced by immunoSEQ multiplex PCR; TCRdb stores in-frame clones only, minus some. The table shows 100,000 to 130,000 clones, with 90% to 96% occurring only once. Sequences were obtained from PBMCs. The receptors were sampled from a woman aged 18-29 years in good health and CMV-seronegative.

The V call is TRBV9, the J call TRBJ2-1; 10 bases line up with TRBD2. Trimming cost V 0 bases and J 6 bases; bases outside gene matches: 6. Germline V gene sequence: CDR1 SGDLS, CDR2 YYNGEE. The CDR3 runs to 16 residues. In DNA, the CDR3 is TGTGCCAGCAGCGTAGTCGCTAGCGGGGGCCTCAATGAGCAGTTCTTC. This gives the protein CASSVVASGGLNEQFF.

The chain joins TRBV5-8 to TRBJ1-4; unclear D gene. This CDR3 has 17 residues. CDR1 and CDR2 from the germline V gene are SGHTS and YDEGEE. V was pared by 4 bases and J by 4 bases, with 20 bases between. CDR3 nucleotides: TGTGCCAGCAGCGGATACTTCGACGGGTCTCTTAATGAAAAACTGTTTTTT. Its protein is CASSGYFDGSLNEKLFF.

The rearrangement links TRBV10-3 to TRBJ2-5, with D perhaps matching TRBD1 (6 bases). The CDR3 is made up of 14 amino acids. V lost 10 bases, J lost 5 bases, and 20 bases lay in between. CDR1 and CDR2 from the germline V gene are ENHRY and SYGVKD. The CDR3 region has the DNA TGTGCCACGGGACCAGGGGCTATCGAGGAGACCCAGTACTTC. Residues: CATGPGAIEETQYF.

This clone was seen only once. The V and J genes are TRBV9 and TRBJ1-1; no reliable D call. The germline gives CDR1 SGDLS, CDR2 YYNGEE. This CDR3 contains 14 residues. Trimming took off 0 bases at V and 8 bases at J, with 14 bases between the two ends. The DNA of the CDR3 is TGTGCCAGCAGCGTAGAGTTGGGCAGTCAAGAAGCTTTCTTT. Its translation: CASSVELGSQEAFF.

The V and J genes are TRBV28 and TRBJ1-6; 10 positions match TRBD1. The CDR3 is 16 residues long. Germline V CDR1 and CDR2: MDHEN, SYDVKM. The ends lost 6 bases at V and 8 bases at J; junction bases unmatched: 10. CDR3 region: CASRKPTGTGDSPLHF. DNA for the CDR3: TGTGCCAGCAGAAAGCCGACCGGGACAGGGGATTCACCCCTCCACTTT.

CDR3 DNA sequence: TGCGCCAGCAGCACTGGACAGGGGGCGGACGGCTACACCTTC. It specifies CASSTGQGADGYTF. The chain joins TRBV5-1 to TRBJ1-2; 11 bases map to TRBD1. The CDR3 has 14 amino acids. Germline lookup yields CDR1 SGHRS and CDR2 YFSETQ. V gave up 4 bases and J gave up 8 bases; unmatched junction bases: 7.

The chain joins TRBV6-5 to TRBJ2-1; 7 bases map to TRBD1. The CDR3 length is 13 residues. V trimming: 2 bases; J trimming: 7 bases; junction bases outside the gene matches: 2. Germline CDR1 is MNHEY and CDR2 is SVGAGI. The DNA for the CDR3 is TGTGCCAGCAGTTACGGACAGGTTAATGAGCAGTTCTTC. Translated: CASSYGQVNEQFF.

The gene calls are TRBV5-1 and TRBJ1-2; TRBD1 agrees at 8 bases. J gave up 4 bases and V 4 bases, and 3 bases lay outside the gene matches. The germline gives CDR1 SGHRS, CDR2 YFSETQ. This CDR3 has 13 residues. CDR3 in DNA: TGCGCCAGCAGCACCGGGACAGGCTATGGCTACACCTTC. Residues: CASSTGTGYGYTF.

The chain is built from TRBV18 and TRBJ1-1; D is unresolved. CDR3 length equals 15 residues. Trimming removed 3 bases from V and 5 bases from J, with 16 bases in between. Germline V gene lookup returns CDR1 KGHSH and CDR2 LQKENI. For the CDR3, the DNA is TGTGCCAGCTCACCCGAATCTAGAGCTAGTACTGAAGCTTTCTTT. This encodes CASSPESRASTEAFF.

The chain recombines TRBV7-2 with TRBJ2-3; the match to TRBD1 covers 8 bases. The CDR3 has 15 amino acids. In germline, CDR1 is SGHTA, CDR2 FQGNSA. V lost 3 bases to trimming and J lost 4 bases; unmatched junction nucleotides: 6. CDR3 sequence: CASSFTTGDADTQYF. CDR3 bases: TGTGCCAGCAGCTTCACGACAGGGGACGCAGATACGCAGTATTTT.

The count of this clone is one. The chain employs TRBV9 and TRBJ2-1; 13 bases fit TRBD2. Trimming at V came to 0 bases and at J to 5 bases, leaving 5 bases not matched to a gene. This CDR3 region has 17 residues. Germline lookup yields CDR1 SGDLS and CDR2 YYNGEE. This CDR3 reads CASSVETSGGTNNEQFF. The CDR3 bases are TGTGCCAGCAGCGTAGAGACTAGCGGGGGGACTAACAATGAGCAGTTCTTC. Variable domain in full (rest from reference TRBV9 and TRBJ2-1): DSGVTQTPKHLITATGQRVTLRCSPRSGDLSVYWYQQSLDQGLQFLIQYYNGEERAKGNILERFSAQQFPDLHSELNLSSLELGDSALYFCASSVETSGGTNNEQFFGPGTRLTVL.

This chain joins TRBV15 and TRBJ1-3; 7 bases fit TRBD1. The CDR3 runs to 16 residues. Germline trimming cut 0 bases from V and 1 base from J; bases unmatched to any gene: 3. Germline CDR1 reads LNHNV; CDR2 reads YYDKDF (reference sequence). Here the CDR3 DNA reads TGTGCCACCAGCAGAGAAGGGACAGCGTCTGGAAACACCATATATTTT. Its translation: CATSREGTASGNTIYF.